This TCR beta chain was sequenced in a study of CXCR3-negative and CXCR3-positive naive CD8 T cells. The CDR3 has 14 amino acids. Germline V gene data show CDR1 as SQVTM and CDR2 as ANQGSEA. The libraries of TRB cDNA were prepared using 5' RACE with UMI labels. TCRdb re-called the 5' RACE reads and gives one entry per CDR3 protein, without DNA. The sample holds 130,000 to 150,000 distinct CDR3 sequences. Concerning this clonotype itself: Its cognate antigen is unknown.

Points from the study as a whole: When CXCR3-positive naive cells were set against CXCR3-negative naive cells, the former had more hydrophobic TRB CDR3s.

This chain uses TRBV29-1 with TRBJ2-7; TCRdb returns TRBD2, unconfirmable since there is no DNA. The receptor was derived from a human donor in good health. Some clones in this sample may be carry-over from other donors' samples. Material: naive CXCR3+ CD8+ T cells from blood. As for subset: CD45RO-CCR7+CD27+CD95- naive CD8+ T cells expressing CXCR3 (TNR3+). The CDR3 here is CSVIIAGWGYEQYF.